The 23 T cell receptor beta chains given below trace back to one sample, sequenced in a study of neurological immune-mediated disorders. TCRdb reanalysed the 5' RACE reads using MiXCR and keeps one entry per CDR3 protein. The table records about 19,000 distinct CDR3 sequences, about 7.5% of them present only once. The specimen was CD8+ T cells from blood. Receptor source: a woman in her thirties with HTLV-1-associated myelopathy (HAM/TSP).

This clonotype was seen repeatedly, ten times or more. The J gene is TRBJ1-1, the V gene TRBV4-2, with a possible D match to TRBD1 (6 bases). V shed 4 bases and J shed 6 bases, with 18 bases lying between them. The germline V gene encodes CDR1 LGHNA and CDR2 YNFKEQ. This CDR3 spans 15 amino acids. Written as DNA, the CDR3 is TGTGCCAGCAGCCCACCAACACAGGGCCCCGCTGAAGCTTTCTTT. Amino acids: CASSPPTQGPAEAFF.

At least ten counts were recorded for this clonotype. This chain connects TRBV12-3 or TRBV12-4 to TRBJ2-7; D is possibly TRBD1 or TRBD2 (5 bases each). V was clipped by 7 bases and J by 0 bases, with 22 bases between them. The CDR3 is made up of 17 amino acids. CDR3 in amino acids: CASTNSGTLLGSYEQYF. As DNA, the CDR3 is TGTGCCAGCACTAACTCCGGGACCTTGCTGGGCTCCTACGAGCAGTACTTC.

This clonotype has at least ten counts. The chain links TRBV7-9 to TRBJ2-1, with TRBD1 as a possible D gene (6 bases). CDR3 size: 11 residues. Trimming cost V 6 bases and J 13 bases, with 13 bases left between them. Germline V gene data show CDR1 as SEHNR and CDR2 as FQNEAQ (reference sequence). The CDR3: CASSYNREQFF. The CDR3 nucleotides read TGTGCCAGCAGTTATAACAGGGAACAGTTCTTC.

At least ten counts were recorded for this clonotype. The rearrangement joins TRBV6-6 to TRBJ2-3; 9 bases map to TRBD2. In germline, CDR1 is MNHNY, CDR2 SVGAGI (reference sequence). V lost 6 bases, J lost 4 bases, and 8 bases stayed unmatched. The CDR3 has 15 residues. The CDR3 protein is CASSHSSGEADTQYF. The CDR3 nucleotides are TGTGCCAGCAGCCACTCTAGCGGGGAAGCAGATACGCAGTATTTT.

This clonotype was recorded many times. The J gene is TRBJ2-7, the V gene TRBV13; 11 bases fit TRBD1. The CDR3 is 16 amino acids. The junction had 4 bases not matched to a gene; V was cut back by 2 bases and J by 1 base. Germline CDR1 is PRHDT and CDR2 is FYEKMQ (reference sequence). CDR3 region: CASSLIGTGGSYEQYF. In DNA, the CDR3 is TGTGCCAGCAGCTTAATCGGGACAGGGGGTTCCTACGAGCAGTACTTC.

Ten or more counts support this clonotype. The chain links TRBV12-3 or TRBV12-4 to TRBJ1-1; D perhaps matches TRBD1 (6 bases). V lost 8 bases to trimming and J lost 5 bases, with 9 bases between them. The CDR3 runs to 11 residues. In nucleotides, the CDR3 is TGTGCCAGCTCCCAGGGGACTGAAGCTTTCTTT. Residues: CASSQGTEAFF.

At least ten counts were recorded for this clonotype. This chain links TRBV28 with TRBJ2-1, with D perhaps matching TRBD2 (7 bases). Germline values: CDR1 MDHEN, CDR2 SYDVKM. V lost 5 bases and J 5 bases, leaving 13 bases between the germline ends. The CDR3 is made up of 14 amino acids. CDR3 amino acids: CASSKGGENNEQFF. Written as DNA, the CDR3 is TGTGCCAGCAGTAAGGGGGGGGAAAACAATGAGCAGTTCTTC.

This clonotype was counted ten times or more. The chain combines TRBV20-1 with TRBJ2-7, with TRBD2 identical over 8 bases. This CDR3 has 13 residues. Trimming removed 3 bases from V and 5 bases from J; junction bases left unmatched: 6. The germline gives CDR1 DFQATT, CDR2 SNEGSKA (reference sequence). CDR3 sequence: CSARDRGGNEQYF. CDR3 nucleotide sequence: TGCAGTGCTAGGGACCGGGGGGGGAACGAGCAGTACTTC.

The sample holds many counts of this clonotype. This chain uses TRBV6-5 with TRBJ2-1; TRBD1 matches 8 bases. V lost 9 bases and J lost 6; bases outside the gene matches: 7. This CDR3 has 13 amino acids. Germline CDR1 is MNHEY and CDR2 is SVGAGI. CDR3 nucleotides: TGTGCCAGTAGTGGACAGGGCGGCAATGAGCAGTTCTTC. This sequence encodes CASSGQGGNEQFF.

This clonotype was found many times. The gene calls are TRBV20-1 and TRBJ1-1; 9 nucleotides match TRBD1. Trimming took 0 bases from V and 0 from J; bases not matched to a gene: 5. The CDR3 loop spans 16 amino acids. Germline lookup yields CDR1 DFQATT and CDR2 SNEGSKA (reference sequence). CDR3 amino acids: CSARDQGQGVNTEAFF. The CDR3 bases are TGCAGTGCTAGAGATCAGGGACAGGGCGTGAACACTGAAGCTTTCTTT.

This clonotype was seen only a few times. The rearrangement links TRBV7-6 to TRBJ1-1; D remains unclear. Germline lookup yields CDR1 SGHVS and CDR2 FNYEAQ. The V gene lost 1 base and the J gene lost 5 bases, with 8 bases spanning the gap. The CDR3 contains 13 residues. The DNA for the CDR3 is TGTGCCAGCAGCTTAGATTTGGTGACTGAAGCTTTCTTT. Protein: CASSLDLVTEAFF.

In this sample, this clonotype turned up many times. The genes are TRBV4-1 and TRBJ1-3; D possibly corresponds to TRBD1 (5 bases). This CDR3 region has 18 residues. V shed 1 base and J shed 1 base, with 17 bases lying between them. CDR1 is MGHRA and CDR2 is YSYEKL in the germline V gene. The CDR3 loop reads CASSQGVVQGGSGNTIYF. In nucleotides, the CDR3 is TGCGCCAGCAGCCAAGGGGTTGTCCAGGGAGGATCTGGAAACACCATATATTTT.

This clonotype was seen repeatedly, ten times or more. The gene calls are TRBV10-2 and TRBJ1-2; D remains ambiguous. Trimming pared 0 bases from V and 4 bases from J, leaving 12 bases between. The V gene's germline CDR1 is WSHSY and CDR2 SAAADI. The CDR3 runs 15 residues. The CDR3 sequence: CASSESILVPYGYTF. Written as DNA, the CDR3 is TGCGCCAGCAGTGAGTCGATATTAGTCCCCTATGGCTACACCTTC.

This clonotype has a count of ten or more. The chain employs TRBV9 and TRBJ2-2; D is perhaps TRBD2 (5 bases). The CDR3 covers 18 residues. Germline assignment: CDR1 SGDLS and CDR2 YYNGEE. V shed 2 bases and J shed 1 base, with 18 bases lying between them. CDR3 in amino acids: CASSVRSGVVGNTGELFF. The CDR3, as DNA: TGTGCCAGCAGCGTCCGGAGCGGCGTTGTTGGGAACACCGGGGAGCTGTTTTTT.

This clonotype was recorded many times. The chain combines TRBV20-1 with TRBJ1-1, with TRBD1 identical over 7 bases. Unmatched junction bases numbered 22, after V lost 5 bases and J lost 4 bases. There are 18 residues in the CDR3. Germline V gives CDR1 DFQATT, CDR2 SNEGSKA (reference sequence). The CDR3 loop is CSAPDPRQGRISGTEAFF. The DNA for the CDR3 is TGCAGTGCTCCCGACCCGAGACAGGGACGGATTTCGGGCACTGAAGCTTTCTTT.

This clonotype was counted many times. The chain combines TRBV6-2 or TRBV6-3 with TRBJ2-4; tentatively, D is TRBD1 (5 bases). Trimming removed 7 bases at V and 5 bases at J, with 18 bases between. There are 15 residues in the CDR3. Looked up from germline, CDR1 is MNHEY and CDR2 is SVGEGT. CDR3 DNA: TGTGCCAGCACCAGACAGCTGGACCCCGAAAACATTCAGTACTTC. Translation gives CASTRQLDPENIQYF.

The sample holds many counts of this clonotype. V and J are TRBV12-3 or TRBV12-4 and TRBJ2-2; D not certain. V lost 1 base to trimming and J lost 4 bases, with 1 base between them. The CDR3 covers 12 residues. Written as DNA, the CDR3 is TGTGCCAGCAGTTTAGTCACCGGGGAGCTGTTTTTT. Translating it yields CASSLVTGELFF.

In its sample, this clonotype was seen a few times. This chain uses TRBV3-1 with TRBJ2-3, with no clear D. The CDR3 spans 17 residues. V was cut by 0 bases and J by 3 bases, with 16 bases left in between. From germline, CDR1 is LGHDT and CDR2 YNNKEL (reference sequence). Written as DNA, the CDR3 is TGTGCCAGCAGCCAAGAAGCACCGTGGGGAATAACAGATACGCAGTATTTT. Translated: CASSQEAPWGITDTQYF.

This clonotype appeared many times. V and J are TRBV28 and TRBJ2-7, with D hard to call. This CDR3 region has 12 residues. Germline CDR1 is MDHEN and CDR2 is SYDVKM. Trimming removed 3 bases from V and 3 bases from J, with 6 bases in between. DNA for the CDR3: TGTGCCAGCAGTTTCAACGACTACGAGCAGTACTTC. Protein: CASSFNDYEQYF.

This clonotype was counted many times. The gene calls are TRBV5-5 and TRBJ1-2, with D possibly TRBD1 on 6 matching bases. Germline assignment: CDR1 SGHKS and CDR2 YYEKEE (reference sequence). This CDR3 contains 14 residues. V was shortened by 0 bases and J by 2 bases, with 8 bases between the two germline ends. The CDR3 sequence: CASSLDQGNYGYTF. CDR3 DNA: TGTGCCAGCAGCTTGGATCAGGGGAACTATGGCTACACCTTC.

This clonotype occurred many times. CDR3 sequence: CASSDGGFQPQHF. The CDR3 nucleotides are TGTGCCAGCAGTGATGGGGGTTTCCAGCCCCAGCATTTT. The chain recombines TRBV6-1 with TRBJ1-5; D is possibly TRBD1 (5 bases). The CDR3 has 13 amino acids. V was clipped by 3 bases and J by 7 bases, with 10 bases between them. In germline, CDR1 is MNHNS, CDR2 SASEGT.

This clonotype was seen at least ten times. The chain has TRBV5-1 and TRBJ1-2; the D is unclear. This CDR3 is built from 13 residues. Germline loops: CDR1 SGHRS, CDR2 YFSETQ. V gave up 1 base and J gave up 7 bases, with 11 bases separating them. The CDR3 loop is CASSLTGIGGYTF. The CDR3 DNA reads TGCGCCAGCAGCTTGACGGGGATCGGTGGCTACACCTTC.

This clonotype has a count of ten or more. The chain joins TRBV29-1 to TRBJ2-1; TRBD2 matches at 13 bases. Germline V lookup: CDR1 SQVTM, CDR2 ANQGSEA. The ends lost 6 bases at V and 7 bases at J; junction bases unmatched: 3. This CDR3 is built from 13 residues. This chain's CDR3 is CSVGLAGLNEQFF. CDR3 bases: TGCAGCGTGGGACTAGCGGGATTGAATGAGCAGTTCTTC.